The 23 T cell receptor beta chains below all came from one sample that was sequenced in a study of T-cell reconstitution after alpha-beta-depleted transplantation in children (dated by TCRdb to 2016 to 2017). The library came from PCR. Instrument used: Illumina HiSeq 2500. Molecular barcoding was employed in the preparation of TCR libraries, with unique molecular identifiers being used to normalize TCRbeta repertoire quantification. Using fastp trimming at Q25 and MiXCR clonotype assembly, TCRdb reanalyzed the public sequencing data and kept in-frame beta chains. Rows matching on CDR3 protein sequence are summarized as one entry with the most common DNA and genes. This sample has about a million distinct CDR3 sequences in its table, and roughly 29% of those were observed once. The biggest ten clones account for roughly 30% of the sample. Explained via the paper, the treatment or condition label denotes: allogeneic hematopoietic cell transplantation with graft depleted of TCRalphabeta T cells and CD19 B cells.

Here the sequenced sample was PBMCs, mostly from graft donor cells, taken 360 days after TCRalphabeta/CD19-depleted stem cell transplant. These receptors were taken from a boy under two years old who had a stem cell transplant for SCID, so the T cells may come from the graft donor.

This chain links TRBV20-1 with TRBJ2-7, with 16 bases that match TRBD2. J was trimmed by 5 bases and V by 6 bases; bases with no gene match: 10. Looked up from germline, CDR1 is DFQATT and CDR2 is SNEGSKA (reference sequence). The CDR3 consists of 16 residues. The CDR3 is CSATPGLAGGRDEQYF. CDR3 nucleotides: TGCAGTGCCACTCCGGGACTAGCGGGGGGGCGCGACGAGCAGTACTTC.

This clonotype was counted between two and nine times. The J gene is TRBJ2-3, the V gene TRBV5-1; D is uncertain. CDR3 length: 17 amino acids. V was pared by 0 bases and J by 0 bases, with 14 bases between. CDR1 and CDR2 (germline): SGHRS, YFSETQ. This CDR3 is CASSLGGRLMSTDTQYF. The CDR3 DNA sequence: TGCGCCAGCAGCTTGGGTGGCCGATTAATGAGCACAGATACGCAGTATTTT.

This chain links TRBV12-3 or TRBV12-4 with TRBJ2-4, with D perhaps assigned TRBD1 or TRBD2 (5 bases each). This CDR3 region has 15 residues. The ends were cut back, 3 bases at V and 0 bases at J, with 9 bases in the middle. In nucleotides, the CDR3 is TGTGCCAGCAGTTTTTGGGGGACAGCCAAAAACATTCAGTACTTC. It encodes CASSFWGTAKNIQYF.

The chain employs TRBV5-1 and TRBJ2-7; D may be TRBD1 or TRBD2 (6 bases each). The V gene's germline CDR1 is SGHRS and CDR2 YFSETQ. CDR3 length: 14 amino acids. V was pared by 4 bases and J by 2 bases, with 13 bases between. The CDR3: CASSGGGIAYEQYF. The DNA of the CDR3 is TGCGCCAGCAGCGGAGGGGGGATCGCCTACGAGCAGTACTTC.

This clonotype was observed a few times. The rearrangement links TRBV12-3 or TRBV12-4 to TRBJ2-7; D call uncertain. The CDR3 spans 18 residues. V lost 5 bases, J lost 0 bases, and 23 bases lay in between. The CDR3 bases are TGTGCCAGCAGTGACTCGATTCGGCTAGAAGCCAACTCCTACGAGCAGTACTTC. This sequence encodes CASSDSIRLEANSYEQYF.

The rearrangement uses TRBV12-3 or TRBV12-4 and TRBJ2-6, with 7 bases fitting TRBD2. Unmatched junction bases numbered 8, after V lost 7 bases and J lost 2 bases. The CDR3 is made up of 16 amino acids. CDR3: CASTQWGGTGANVLTF. The CDR3 bases are TGTGCCAGCACTCAATGGGGGGGGACTGGGGCCAACGTCCTGACTTTC.

The count of this clonotype is one. The V gene is TRBV11-2, the J gene TRBJ2-3; the match to TRBD2 covers 8 bases. The CDR3 has 20 amino acids. Trimming at V came to 5 bases and at J to 0 bases, leaving 19 bases not matched to a gene. CDR1 is SGHAT and CDR2 is FQNNGV in the germline V gene. The CDR3 reads CASSPSGGVSSSGSTDTQYF. CDR3 DNA: TGTGCCAGCAGCCCCTCCGGCGGAGTTTCGTCTAGCGGGAGCACAGATACGCAGTATTTT.

The table lists this clonotype with a few counts. The rearrangement uses TRBV7-2 and TRBJ2-7; TRBD1 or TRBD2 may be the D gene (5 bases each). Germline loops: CDR1 SGHTA, CDR2 FQGNSA. CDR3 length: 14 residues. Trimming removed 1 base from V and 8 bases from J, with 15 bases in between. DNA of the CDR3: TGTGCCAGCAGCTTAGTGGTAGGGGAGACGAAGCAGTACTTC. It codes for CASSLVVGETKQYF.

This chain joins TRBV7-2 and TRBJ2-1; the D is unclear. CDR3 size: 12 residues. The V gene's germline CDR1 is SGHTA and CDR2 FQGNSA. Trimming cost V 2 bases and J 10 bases, with 9 bases left between them. CDR3: CASSLWGREQFF. Here the CDR3 DNA reads TGTGCCAGCAGCTTATGGGGTCGGGAGCAGTTCTTC.

The chain joins TRBV20-1 to TRBJ2-3; D is ambiguous. Trimming removed 5 bases at V and 3 bases at J, with 12 bases between. This CDR3 is built from 13 residues. The V gene's germline CDR1 is DFQATT and CDR2 SNEGSKA (reference sequence). The CDR3 reads CSADTLATDTQYF. The DNA for the CDR3 is TGCAGTGCTGACACGTTGGCGACAGATACGCAGTATTTT.

This clonotype has more than one count but fewer than ten. The CDR3 here is CATSRRGGPNPYEQYF. Here the CDR3 DNA reads TGTGCCACCAGCAGGAGGGGGGGCCCTAATCCCTACGAGCAGTACTTC. The chain recombines TRBV15 with TRBJ2-7; D might be TRBD2 (7 bases). With 3 bases removed from V and 2 bases from J, the gap between germline ends came to 17 bases. This CDR3 spans 16 amino acids. Germline V gene lookup returns CDR1 LNHNV and CDR2 YYDKDF (reference sequence).

This clonotype occurred a few times. This rearrangement joins TRBV7-9 to TRBJ2-7; 8 bases line up with TRBD2. CDR1 is SEHNR, CDR2 FQNEAQ, per germline (reference sequence). With 2 bases clipped from V and 5 bases from J, the junction kept 11 bases outside the gene matches. This CDR3 is built from 16 residues. CDR3 in DNA: TGTGCCAGCAGCTTAACGGGTGCGGGGGGTTACGACGAGCAGTACTTC. It specifies CASSLTGAGGYDEQYF. Using reference TRBV7-9 and TRBJ2-7 for the parts outside the CDR3, the full variable domain is DTGVSQNPRHKITKRGQNVTFRCDPISEHNRLYWYRQTLGQGPEFLTYFQNEAQLEKSRLLSDRFSAERPKGSFSTLEIQRTEQGDSAMYLCASSLTGAGGYDEQYFGPGTRLTVT.

This chain joins TRBV4-1 and TRBJ2-1; D may be TRBD2 (5 bases). The V end lost 1 base, the J end lost 3 bases, and 7 bases lay between the germline ends. Looked up from germline, CDR1 is MGHRA and CDR2 is YSYEKL. This CDR3 is built from 14 residues. The CDR3 is CASSQGTFYNEQFF. The CDR3 nucleotides are TGCGCCAGCAGCCAAGGGACTTTCTACAATGAGCAGTTCTTC.

The chain is built from TRBV24-1 and TRBJ2-3; 10 bases fit TRBD2. Germline loops: CDR1 KGHDR, CDR2 SFDVKD. This CDR3 is 17 amino acids long. V was clipped by 1 base and J by 2 bases; unmatched bases: 5. Written as DNA, the CDR3 is TGTGCCACCAGTGATTTTTCTAGCGGGGGACCCACAGATACGCAGTATTTT. This translates into CATSDFSSGGPTDTQYF.

This clonotype has ten or more counts. The rearrangement uses TRBV29-1 and TRBJ2-5; perhaps TRBD2 as D (6 bases). There are 13 residues in the CDR3. The germline CDR1 and CDR2 sequences are SQVTM and ANQGSEA. V was clipped by 4 bases and J by 2 bases, with 11 bases between them. DNA for the CDR3: TGCAGCGTTGTGGGAGGACTTCAAGAGACCCAGTACTTC. Protein sequence: CSVVGGLQETQYF.

The chain carries TRBV12-5 and TRBJ2-5, with D perhaps matching TRBD1 or TRBD2 (5 bases each). Germline CDR1 reads LGHNT; CDR2 reads FRNRAP. This CDR3 region has 14 residues. V lost 6 bases, J lost 1 base, and 12 bases lay in between. The CDR3: CASGGGQTQETQYF. The DNA of the CDR3 is TGTGCTAGTGGCGGAGGACAAACCCAAGAGACCCAGTACTTC.

This clonotype was recorded many times. This sequence joins TRBV5-1 and TRBJ2-3, with D unresolved. Trimming left V 5 bases short and J 2 bases short, with 15 bases between. The CDR3 sequence is 15 residues long. Germline V CDR1 and CDR2: SGHRS, YFSETQ. The CDR3 sequence is CASRIIALDTDTQYF. For the CDR3, the DNA is TGCGCCAGCAGGATAATAGCCCTGGACACAGATACGCAGTATTTT. The full variable domain, in which reference TRBV5-1 and TRBJ2-3 provide the parts outside the CDR3, is KAGVTQTPRYLIKTRGQQVTLSCSPISGHRSVSWYQQTPGQGLQFLFEYFSETQRNKGNFPGRFSGRQFSNSRSEMNVSTLELGDSALYLCASRIIALDTDTQYFGPGTRLTVL.

V usage is TRBV14 and J usage is TRBJ1-3; D not certain. Trimming pared 4 bases from V and 6 bases from J, leaving 7 bases between. The germline gives CDR1 SGHDN, CDR2 FVKESK. This CDR3 spans 12 amino acids. CDR3 in DNA: TGTGCCAGCAGCCCCTCAATAAACACCATATATTTT. This codes for CASSPSINTIYF. Combining the CDR3 with reference TRBV14 and TRBJ1-3 gives the whole variable domain EAGVTQFPSHSVIEKGQTVTLRCDPISGHDNLYWYRRVMGKEIKFLLHFVKESKQDESGMPNNRFLAERTGGTYSTLKVQPAELEDSGVYFCASSPSINTIYFGEGSWLTVV.

The gene calls are TRBV9 and TRBJ2-3, with TRBD2 identical over 10 bases. Germline V lookup: CDR1 SGDLS, CDR2 YYNGEE. The length of the CDR3 is 18 residues. The J segment lost 5 bases and the V segment lost 3 bases, leaving 15 bases of the junction unmatched. The CDR3 region has the DNA TGTGCCAGCAGCGGCCCACGAACCACTAGCGGGGTGGGAGATACGCAGTATTTT. Residues: CASSGPRTTSGVGDTQYF.

This clonotype came up once. This chain uses TRBV5-1 with TRBJ2-2; a weak D match, TRBD2 (6 bases). The germline V gene encodes CDR1 SGHRS and CDR2 YFSETQ. The CDR3 totals 16 residues. The V and J ends lost 0 bases and 4 bases respectively, with 13 bases between them. Here the CDR3 DNA reads TGCGCCAGCAGCTTGGTCGGCAGGGAGGTCACCGGGGAGCTGTTTTTT. Its translation: CASSLVGREVTGELFF.

V is TRBV12-3 or TRBV12-4 and J is TRBJ2-3, with D possibly matching TRBD2 (6 bases). The length of the CDR3 is 15 residues. V lost 2 bases and J lost 1, with 10 bases in between. CDR3 DNA sequence: TGTGCCAGCAGTTTATCGGCGGGGCGCACAGATACGCAGTATTTT. It encodes CASSLSAGRTDTQYF.

This clonotype turned up a few times. The V and J genes are TRBV7-2 and TRBJ2-2, with D possibly TRBD1 on 6 matching bases. Between the trimmed V and J ends, which lost 5 bases and 7 bases, there was a span of 14 bases. The CDR3 sequence is 14 residues long. Per germline, CDR1 SGHTA and CDR2 FQGNSA. The CDR3 loop is CASSAHRVGGELFF. DNA of the CDR3: TGTGCCAGCAGCGCCCACAGGGTTGGCGGGGAGCTGTTTTTT.

This chain links TRBV10-2 with TRBJ2-2, with 13 bases lining up with TRBD2. The CDR3 runs to 15 residues. With 5 bases clipped from V and 6 bases from J, the junction kept 3 bases outside the gene matches. The germline V gene encodes CDR1 WSHSY and CDR2 SAAADI. CDR3: CASSPGLAGSGELFF. The CDR3 coding sequence is TGCGCCAGCAGTCCGGGACTAGCGGGGTCCGGGGAGCTGTTTTTT.